This T cell receptor (beta chain) emerged from a study of T cell repertoires in cytomegalovirus infection. TCRdb redid the calling of the reads with MiXCR, one entry per CDR3 protein. The table shows just under 300,000 distinct CDR3 sequences, with approximately 8.9% occurring only once. Trimming removed 2 bases at V and 4 bases at J, with 9 bases between. Germline CDR1 SQVTM, CDR2 ANQGSEA. CDR3 length: 12 residues. This clonotype was seen only a few times. Its antigen is still unknown. Study-level findings and limits: Adding up the frequency of public TCR beta families identified people who carried CMV plus the relevant HLA. It was HLA-C-restricted CMV-specific TCR beta clonotypes that dominated the response ex vivo.

The origin of this receptor is a human donor in good health (CMV status not recorded). Some clones in this sample may be carry-over from other donors' samples. The sample was PBMCs. This sequence joins TRBV29-1 and TRBJ2-7, with D possibly TRBD2 on 6 matching bases. CDR3 loop: CSVELGGYEQYF. The CDR3 coding sequence is TGCAGCGTTGAATTGGGAGGATACGAGCAGTACTTC.